This T cell receptor (beta chain) was obtained from a study of T cell clonality in common variable immunodeficiency. Whole-study results and caveats: Patient heterogeneity in the CVID cohort limited correlations between repertoire features and clinical complications. Reportedly, TCR beta sequences from common variable immunodeficiency showed fewer deletions and N-nucleotide insertions. CVID subjects showed higher TCRbeta clonality than healthy controls.

CVID and control samples used equivalent genomic DNA input. Produced via immunoSEQ multiplex PCR; TCRdb's table is partial and in-frame only. This sample includes 15,000 to 20,000 clones with no singletons; its ten biggest clones take up roughly 7%. The CDR3 extends over 11 amino acids. CDR1 and CDR2 from the germline V gene are SEHNR and FQNEAQ (reference sequence). Trimming stripped 8 bases from V and 6 bases from J, with 10 bases between. For at least one year, all CVID subjects received replacement immunoglobulin. This clone was counted only a few times. The antigen is undetermined. The CDR3 end lies 3 residues beyond the end of the read and is filled in from the germline J gene.

The sample consisted of peripheral blood mononuclear cells. This chain joins TRBV7-9 and TRBJ1-1, with D hard to call. This clonotype was obtained from a human donor with common variable immunodeficiency. The CDR3 region is CASSRSPEAFF. CDR3 DNA, as far as it was read: TGTGCCAGCTCGCGGAGCCCTGAA.